This TCR beta chain derives from a study of blood T cell repertoires in COVID-19. Clones were sequenced by immunoSEQ multiplex PCR, and TCRdb holds only the in-frame ones, with some missing. Of 96,000 or so clones in the sample, 88% were seen once. The V end lost 5 bases, the J end lost 0 bases, and 10 bases lay between the germline ends. The length of the CDR3 is 13 residues. Germline CDR1 reads GTSNPN; CDR2 reads SVGIG (reference sequence). This clone was counted once. The chain employs TRBV30 and TRBJ1-2, with D maybe TRBD1 (5 bases). The sequenced sample was peripheral blood. The sequence was obtained from a woman of 80 years or more with acute or convalescent COVID-19. The CDR3 region is CAWGAQANYGYTF. The CDR3 bases are TGTGCCTGGGGGGCCCAGGCTAACTATGGCTACACCTTC. The full variable domain, with the rest looked up from reference TRBV30 and TRBJ1-2, is SQTIHQWPATLVQPVGSPLSLECTVEGTSNPNLYWYRQAAGRGLQLLFYSVGIGQISSEVPQNLSASRPQDRQFILSSKKLLLSDSGFYLCAWGAQANYGYTFGSGTRLTVV.